This is a list of T cell receptor beta chains from one sample in a study of cytomegalovirus exposure and HLA in healthy donors. Clones were sequenced by immunoSEQ multiplex PCR, and TCRdb holds only the in-frame ones, with some missing. Among 250,000 to 300,000 clones, 92% were seen once, and the ten largest hold about 1.7%. Sequencing was performed on PBMCs. The source of these receptors is a girl aged 2 to 9 in good health and CMV-seronegative. Each CDR3 is given with its conserved first and last residue. The D gene is left open where the match is weak. Not every row has a clone size; where given, it reads once, few, many or a size class.

V	D	J	size	DNA	CDR3
TRBV27	TRBD2	TRBJ2-7	-	TGTGCCAGCAGTTTATCGGTCGGGGGGGGGCGTAGATCCTACGAGCAGTACTTC	CASSLSVGGGRRSYEQYF
TRBV7-9	TRBD2	TRBJ2-5	-	TGTGCCAGCAGCCGTTTGGGACTAGCGCTTGATCAAGAGACCCAGTACTTC	CASSRLGLALDQETQYF
TRBV5-4	-	TRBJ2-7	-	TGTGCCAGCAGCCCTGGAGGGGTCTCCTACGAGCAGTACTTC	CASSPGGVSYEQYF
TRBV5-4	TRBD2	TRBJ2-3	-	TGTGCCAGCAGCTCGACTTTCTTTATAGCGGGGTCCCCAGATACGCAGTATTTT	CASSSTFFIAGSPDTQYF
TRBV9	TRBD2	TRBJ2-3	-	TGTGCCAGCAGCGCCCGAGCGGGGGGCCGATCTAGCACAGATACGCAGTATTTT	CASSARAGGRSSTDTQYF
TRBV29-1	-	TRBJ1-1	once	TGCAGCGTCAAGGACAGCCTGAACACTGAAGCTTTCTTT	CSVKDSLNTEAFF
TRBV30	-	TRBJ2-7	-	TGTGCCTGGAGTAAACTAAACTACGAGCAGTACTTC	CAWSKLNYEQYF
TRBV6-6	-	TRBJ2-2	-	TGTGCCAGCAGTAGATTAGCGGCCCTGAACACCGGGGAGCTGTTTTTT	CASSRLAALNTGELFF
TRBV2	TRBD2	TRBJ2-7	-	TGTGCCAGCGGGCCGCGCGGGAGGTTTTACGAGCAGTACTTC	CASGPRGRFYEQYF
TRBV5-1	TRBD2	TRBJ2-3	-	TGCGCCAGCAGCGCCGGACTAGCGGGGCCCACAGATACGCAGTATTTT	CASSAGLAGPTDTQYF
TRBV2	TRBD1	TRBJ1-2	-	TGTGCCAGCAGTGAAGCGACAGGGGGAGAGGCTAACTATGGCTACACCTTC	CASSEATGGEANYGYTF
TRBV30	TRBD1	TRBJ2-5	-	TGTGCCTGGACCACAGGGGGAACCCCGACCCAGTACTTC	CAWTTGGTPTQYF
TRBV27	-	TRBJ2-1	-	TGTGCCAGCAGTTTAGAAAGGGGTTCGGGTAATGAGCAGTTCTTC	CASSLERGSGNEQFF
TRBV28	-	TRBJ1-2	-	TGTGCCAGCAGTTTACGAGTTTTTCCCTTAGGTAGTTGGAGCTATGGCTACACCTTC	CASSLRVFPLGSWSYGYTF
TRBV25-1	-	TRBJ2-1	-	TGTGCCAGCAGTGGGCAGACTTACAATGAGCAGTTCTTC	CASSGQTYNEQFF
TRBV27	-	TRBJ2-2	once	TGTGCCAGCAGTCCCGCCGCGACCGGGGAGCTGTTTTTT	CASSPAATGELFF
TRBV5-3	TRBD1	TRBJ2-6	few	TGTGCCAGAAGCTTGGATCAGTGTGGTGGGGACAGGGGCTTGGGTGGGGCCAACGTCCTGACTTTC	CARSLDQCGGDRGLGGANVLTF
TRBV7-9	-	TRBJ2-7	-	TGTTCCAGCAGCTTCACTAGCCCATCTAACGAGCAGTACTTC	CSSSFTSPSNEQYF
TRBV11-2	TRBD2	TRBJ2-6	-	TGTGCCAGCAGCCTTCGTGGACTAGTAACTTCTGGGGCCAACGTCCTGACTTTC	CASSLRGLVTSGANVLTF
TRBV6-5	TRBD1	TRBJ1-6	-	TGTGCCAGCAGTTCCGCCCGACAGGGTCGTTCACCCCTCCACTTT	CASSSARQGRSPLHF
TRBV27	-	TRBJ2-2	-	TGTGCCAGCAGGACCCAGGTAGTCACGAACACCGGGGAGCTGTTTTTT	CASRTQVVTNTGELFF
TRBV5-4	TRBD2	TRBJ2-7	-	TGTGCCAGCAGCCTCGGGACTAGCGGGATACAGGGTGAGCAGTACTTC	CASSLGTSGIQGEQYF
TRBV5-4	-	TRBJ1-2	-	TGTGCCAGCAGCTTGGGGGACACGTTAGATGGCTACACCTTC	CASSLGDTLDGYTF
TRBV14	TRBD2	TRBJ2-1	-	TGTGCCAGCAGCCTCCGACTAGCGGCTAATCACTACAATGAGCAGTTCTTC	CASSLRLAANHYNEQFF
TRBV10-1	TRBD1	TRBJ2-7	once	TGCGCCAGCAGTGGGGTCCCGGGACAGGGGATGGCCTACGAGCAGTACTTC	CASSGVPGQGMAYEQYF
TRBV18	-	TRBJ2-5	-	TGTGCCAGCTCACCCTTGACTCTTACATCCCAAGAGACCCAGTACTTC	CASSPLTLTSQETQYF
TRBV11-2	-	TRBJ2-7	-	TGTGCCAGCAGCTTAGTTCCAGGAACCCCCTACGAGCAGTACTTC	CASSLVPGTPYEQYF
TRBV7-8	TRBD2	TRBJ2-3	-	TGTGCCAGCAGCCCGCAGGGACTAGCCGGGGATACGCAGTATTTT	CASSPQGLAGDTQYF
TRBV2	TRBD2	TRBJ2-5	-	TGTGCAGTTCGAGGGAGGGTTCAGGAGACCCAGTACTTC	CAVRGRVQETQYF
TRBV4-1	TRBD2	TRBJ2-5	-	TGCGCCAGCAGCCAAGGGGGACTAGCGGGTGGCCAAGAGACCCAGTACTTC	CASSQGGLAGGQETQYF
TRBV6-5	TRBD1	TRBJ2-5	few	TGTGCCAGCAGCCCGGGACAGGGGGAGACCCAGTACTTC	CASSPGQGETQYF
TRBV5-1	TRBD2	TRBJ2-1	few	TGCGCCAGCAGCTCAGCGGGGGGAAACAATGAGCAGTTCTTC	CASSSAGGNNEQFF
TRBV19	-	TRBJ1-3	once	TGTGCCAGTAACTCAAGGGGCGGCCACTCTGGAAACACCATATATTTT	CASNSRGGHSGNTIYF
TRBV6-1	-	TRBJ1-5	-	TGTGCCAGCGAGGGTGTTGGCAATCAGCCCCAGCATTTT	CASEGVGNQPQHF
TRBV7-2	-	TRBJ1-1	-	TGTGCCAGCAGCTTTTATTCGGTGGGGAGGTACACTGAAGCTTTCTTT	CASSFYSVGRYTEAFF
TRBV6-6	-	TRBJ1-1	-	TGTGCCAGCACCCGATTCGGGGGGACGAGAGGGACTGAAGCTTTCTTT	CASTRFGGTRGTEAFF
TRBV6-5	-	TRBJ1-2	-	TGTGCCAGCAGTCCCCGCGGGGGAGACTATGGCTACACCTTC	CASSPRGGDYGYTF
TRBV7-2	TRBD1	TRBJ1-1	once	TGTGCCAGCAGCCCCCATGGGACAGGGGGAAATAAAGCTTTCTTT	CASSPHGTGGNKAFF
TRBV13	TRBD1	TRBJ2-5	-	TGTGCCAGCAGCGATTTAGGGGGCGGGACAGGGCCTCGGAGGGAGACCCAGTACTTC	CASSDLGGGTGPRRETQYF
TRBV19	TRBD1	TRBJ1-2	-	TGTGCCAGTACAGGGGGCTATGGCTACACCTTC	CASTGGYGYTF
TRBV5-1	-	TRBJ2-1	-	TGCGCCAGCAGCTTGGGTGTGAGGCTGAGCTCCTACAATGAGCAGTTCTTC	CASSLGVRLSSYNEQFF
TRBV7-2	-	TRBJ2-7	-	TGTGCCAGCAGCTTAGGAGGGGGCTCCTACGAGCAGTACTTC	CASSLGGGSYEQYF
TRBV6-1	-	TRBJ1-4	-	TGTGCCAGCAGTGCGTTGGCCTATGAAAAACTGTTTTTT	CASSALAYEKLFF
TRBV27	-	TRBJ2-2	-	TGTGCCAGCCAATACACCGGGGAGCTGTTTTTT	CASQYTGELFF
TRBV2	-	TRBJ2-7	-	TGTGCCAGCAAGCTACAGGGTATTCCCTACGAGCAGTACTTC	CASKLQGIPYEQYF
TRBV5-4	TRBD2	TRBJ2-5	-	TGTGCCAGCAGCACCGGACTAGCGGGGACTCAAGAGACCCAGTACTTC	CASSTGLAGTQETQYF
TRBV7-8	TRBD2	TRBJ2-2	-	TGTGCCAGCAGCGGCGCGGGGGGGCCTACCGGGGAGCTGTTTTTT	CASSGAGGPTGELFF
TRBV27	-	TRBJ2-7	-	TGTGCCAGCAGTTACTCAACATTCCGGGAACGGGAGTACTTC	CASSYSTFREREYF
TRBV10-3	TRBD1	TRBJ1-4	once	TGTGCCATCCATAGGACAGGCAATGAAAAACTGTTTTTT	CAIHRTGNEKLFF
TRBV21-1	-	TRBJ2-7	-	TGTGCCAGCAGCCCATCCCCCAGGGGAGAAGTCTACGAGCAGTACTTC	CASSPSPRGEVYEQYF
TRBV5-1	-	TRBJ2-1	-	TGCGCCAGCAGCCCCGGGGGTCAGCATCCCCAGCAGTTCTTC	CASSPGGQHPQQFF
TRBV5-4	TRBD2	TRBJ2-5	-	TGTGCCAGCAGCTTGGATGGACTAGCGGGGACGGAGACCCAGTACTTC	CASSLDGLAGTETQYF